This T cell receptor beta chain came from a study of shared clonotypes between healthy human individuals. Trimming left V 3 bases short and J 3 bases short, with 15 bases between. CDR1 and CDR2 from the germline V gene are GTSNPN and SVGIG (reference sequence). This CDR3 is 14 amino acids long. Donors included only healthy HIV-negative adults lacking recent acute infections or vaccinations. Points from the study as a whole: Naive subsets usually exceeded memory subsets in estimated richness. Sorted-subset sequencing, rarefaction showed, was incomplete despite large depth. The study found about 5% of naive CD4 clonotypes shared across a handful of donors.

As concerns this clone: Its cognate antigen is unknown.

Data came from immunoSEQ multiplex PCR; TCRdb stores just in-frame clones and leaves some out. The sample consists of some 2,000,000 clones, 95% of them appearing once. The sequencing sample was made of naive CD4+ T cells sorted from blood. Subset specified: CD45RA+ positively selected. The V gene is TRBV30, the J gene TRBJ2-7; perhaps TRBD2 as D (6 bases). This TCR derives from a man aged 18 to 30 in good health. The DNA for the CDR3 is TGTGCCTGGAGCCCACAGGCGGGGTTCTACGAGCAGTACTTC. Translated, it gives CAWSPQAGFYEQYF.